The present T cell receptor (beta chain) was sequenced within a study of shared clonotypes between healthy human individuals. Whole-study results and caveats: Around 5% of naive CD4 clonotypes were common to a handful of donors. Despite large depth, sorted-subset datasets appeared incompletely sequenced.

Remarks on this clone: Antigen specificity is unknown.

CD4+ cell separation produced CD45RA+ naive and CD45RA-negative memory subsets. This CDR3 has 13 amino acids. Deep was the level used in running the assay. Measured with immunoSEQ multiplex PCR; TCRdb has only the in-frame clones, and not every one. This sample has roughly 2.4 million clones, with nearly 97% found just once. The sample taken for sequencing was naive CD4+ T cells sorted from blood. Specified subset: CD45RA+ positively selected. The source of this sequence is a young man in good health. The chain employs TRBV21-1 and TRBJ1-2. TRBV21-1 is a recognized pseudogene. Here the CDR3 DNA reads TGTGCCAGGCTCGGCCCCCGGCTTCATGGCTACACCTTC. It is translated as CARLGPRLHGYTF.